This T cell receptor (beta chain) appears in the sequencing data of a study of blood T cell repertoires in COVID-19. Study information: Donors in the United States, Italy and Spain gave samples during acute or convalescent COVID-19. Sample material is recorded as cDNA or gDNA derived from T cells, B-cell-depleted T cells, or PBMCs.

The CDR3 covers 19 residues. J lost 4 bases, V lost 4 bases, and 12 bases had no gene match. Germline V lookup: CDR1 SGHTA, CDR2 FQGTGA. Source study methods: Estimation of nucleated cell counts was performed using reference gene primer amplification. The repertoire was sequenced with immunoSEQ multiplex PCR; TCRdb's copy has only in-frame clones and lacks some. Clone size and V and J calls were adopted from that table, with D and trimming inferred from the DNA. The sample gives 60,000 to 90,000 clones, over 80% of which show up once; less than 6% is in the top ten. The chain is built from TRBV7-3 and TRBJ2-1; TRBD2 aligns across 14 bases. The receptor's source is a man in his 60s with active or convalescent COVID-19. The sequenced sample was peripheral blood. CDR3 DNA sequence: TGTGCCAGCAGCTCCAACCCGACTAGCGGGGGGGCCTGGTACAATGAGCAGTTCTTC. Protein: CASSSNPTSGGAWYNEQFF.